This T cell receptor (beta chain) was sequenced in a study of cytomegalovirus exposure and HLA in healthy donors. Study-wide points: Information on immune exposure was restricted to one variable (CMV serostatus). A previous analysis found most TCR beta V segments productive roughly 87% or roughly 30% of the time. The authors enumerated over 150 TCR beta chains as linked to cytomegalovirus.

This CDR3 region has 14 residues. Vbeta (60) and Jbeta (13) primers were used in the PCR. Profiling relied on immunoSEQ multiplex PCR, and the TCRdb table lists in-frame clones only, not all of them. Of some 90,000 clones in the sample, around 80% were seen once. Concerning this clone: As yet, its antigen is unknown.

V gene TRBV21-1 combines with J gene TRBJ1-5; the table calls TRBD1, which could not be checked here. TRBV21-1 is a recognized pseudogene. Specimen: PBMCs. This TCR came from a man aged 45 to 65 in good health and CMV-seropositive. The CDR3 region has the DNA TGTGCCAGCAGCTCCCGAAGGGGTGGTCAGCCCCAGCATTTT. Translation gives CASSSRRGGQPQHF.